A single sample is the source of the 27 T cell receptor beta chains below, sequenced in a study of blood T cell repertoires in COVID-19 (dated by TCRdb to 2018 to 2020). Libraries were made using the immunoSEQ multiplex PCR assay. The clones in this table, taken by TCRdb from immuneACCESS, are in-frame only. Not every clone is retained; where verified, under half of the shortfall comes from an unresolved V gene, and the cause of the rest is unknown. A total of roughly 200,000 clones appear in this sample, around 85% of them only once. Clones ranked in the top ten supply 6.2% of the sample. Input material: PBMCs or T cells enriched from blood (not recorded which). The source of these receptors is a man aged 35-49 years who had recovered from COVID-19.

For the CDR3, the DNA is TGTGCCAGCTCACCACCGCCGGGGAGGGATCAGCCCCAGCATTTT. Its translation is CASSPPPGRDQPQHF. The rearrangement joins TRBV18 to TRBJ1-5; D is unclear. The CDR3 extends over 15 amino acids. Germline CDR1 KGHSH, CDR2 LQKENI. Trimming took 0 bases from V and 5 from J, leaving 11 bases between them.

This clone was seen a few times. One junction end does not reproduce the germline sequence, and a read error may be involved. The chain is built from TRBV7-7 and TRBJ2-5; 8 bases agree with TRBD2. The CDR3 length is 14 residues. Per the germline V gene, CDR1 is SSHAT and CDR2 is FNYEAQ (reference sequence). The CDR3 DNA follows: TGTGCTAGCAGCCGCGGGGGGCGTCAAGAGACCCAGTACTTC. It translates to CASSRGGRQETQYF. Based on the CDR3 plus reference TRBV7-7 and TRBJ2-5, the full variable domain is GAGVSQSPRYKVTKRGQDVTLRCDPISSHATLYWYQQALGQGPEFLTYFNYEAQPDKSGLPSDRFSAERPEGSISTLTIQRTEQRDSAMYRCASSRGGRQETQYFGPGTRLLVL.

The chain carries TRBV6-5 and TRBJ1-2; 7 bases map to TRBD1. This CDR3 region has 13 residues. The V and J ends lost 6 bases and 1 base, in that order; junction bases with no gene match: 2. Germline CDR1 and CDR2: MNHEY and SVGAGI. The DNA of the CDR3 is TGTGCCAGCAGGACAGGGATTAACTATGGCTACACCTTC. Encoded protein: CASRTGINYGYTF.

The genes are TRBV21-1 and TRBJ2-2; TRBD1 is the table's D call, not checked against the DNA. TRBV21-1 is a pseudogene segment. CDR3 length: 15 residues. The CDR3 sequence is CASSKNTGWSGELFF. CDR3 nucleotide sequence: TGTGCCAGCAGCAAAAATACAGGGTGGTCCGGGGAGCTGTTTTTT.

The J gene is TRBJ2-7, the V gene TRBV4-1; 9 bases are shared with TRBD2. This CDR3 spans 13 amino acids. Looked up from germline, CDR1 is MGHRA and CDR2 is YSYEKL. V dropped 3 bases and J dropped 12; count of bases not matched to a gene: 9. CDR3 sequence: CASSQVIAGVMYF. The DNA for the CDR3 is TGCGCCAGCAGCCAGGTGATAGCGGGAGTGATGTACTTC.

J is TRBJ1-4 and V is TRBV12-1. TRBV12-1 counts as a pseudogene. There are 14 residues in the CDR3. The CDR3 sequence: CASSFVSGGEKLFF. In DNA form, the CDR3 reads TGTGCCAGCAGCTTTGTGTCGGGGGGGGAAAAACTGTTTTTT.

The chain couples TRBV4-1 to TRBJ1-1, with 8 positions matching TRBD1. The CDR3 length is 16 residues. CDR1 MGHRA and CDR2 YSYEKL come from the germline V gene. Trimming at V came to 0 bases and at J to 6 bases, leaving 9 bases not matched to a gene. This chain's CDR3 is CASSQERTGTFAEAFF. The CDR3, as DNA: TGCGCCAGCAGCCAAGAAAGGACAGGGACGTTTGCTGAAGCTTTCTTT.

Here the CDR3 reads CASSLYGQGFDEQYF. DNA of the CDR3: TGTGCCAGCAGCCTCTATGGGCAGGGTTTCGACGAGCAGTACTTC. The chain carries TRBV13 and TRBJ2-7, with TRBD1 as a possible D gene (5 bases). Per germline, CDR1 PRHDT and CDR2 FYEKMQ (reference sequence). The length of the CDR3 is 15 residues. V gave up 5 bases and J gave up 5 bases, with 19 bases separating them.

V and J are TRBV2 and TRBJ1-1; TRBD1 is a possible D gene (5 bases). The length of the CDR3 is 13 residues. Germline V lookup: CDR1 SNHLY, CDR2 FYNNEI. With 4 bases removed from V and 10 bases from J, the gap between germline ends came to 16 bases. As DNA, the CDR3 is TGTGCCAGCAGTGCGGGGGACCTCCGGGGAGCTTTCTTT. Translated, it gives CASSAGDLRGAFF.

The rearrangement uses TRBV11-3 and TRBJ2-7, with TRBD2 matching over 13 bases. The assigned J gene may be wrong: the sequence end matches TRBJ2-1 better. The CDR3 extends over 17 amino acids. Germline CDR1 and CDR2: SGHNT and YENEEA. The DNA of the CDR3 is TGTGCCAGCAGCCGGCTAAGGACTAGCGGGGGCTACAATGAGCAGTTCTTC. It codes for CASSRLRTSGGYNEQFF.

The rearrangement links TRBV3-1 (or the pseudogene TRBV3-2) to TRBJ2-5; D gene unclear. Germline V gives CDR1 LGHDT, CDR2 YNNKEL (reference sequence). The ends were cut back, 5 bases at V and 5 bases at J, with 6 bases in the middle. The CDR3 is made up of 11 amino acids. CDR3 in amino acids: CASSFLETQYF. DNA of the CDR3: TGTGCCAGCAGCTTCCTGGAGACCCAGTACTTC.

The rearrangement links TRBV28 to TRBJ2-3; 9 nucleotides agree with TRBD1. Germline CDR1 MDHEN, CDR2 SYDVKM. This CDR3 is 16 amino acids long. The J segment lost 1 base and the V segment lost 5 bases, leaving 7 bases of the junction unmatched. This CDR3 is CASSRFTGGGTDTQYF. The CDR3 nucleotides are TGTGCCAGCAGTCGTTTCACAGGGGGCGGCACAGATACGCAGTATTTT.

The V call is TRBV6-5, the J call TRBJ2-7; 7 nucleotides match TRBD1. CDR3 length: 15 residues. The V gene end was trimmed by 6 bases and the J gene end by 4 bases; junction bases not matched to a gene: 12. In germline, CDR1 is MNHEY, CDR2 SVGAGI. CDR3 coding DNA: TGTGCCAGCAGAAGTCGGACAGGATTAGTTTACGAGCAGTACTTC. It codes for CASRSRTGLVYEQYF.

V gene TRBV5-1 combines with J gene TRBJ2-7, with D unclear. V was clipped by 0 bases and J by 3 bases, with 10 bases between them. CDR1 and CDR2 from the germline V gene are SGHRS and YFSETQ. The CDR3 is made up of 14 amino acids. This CDR3 reads CASSLDVGVYEQYF. Here the CDR3 DNA reads TGCGCCAGCAGCTTGGACGTCGGAGTCTACGAGCAGTACTTC.

The V and J genes are TRBV5-8 and TRBJ1-2; possibly TRBD1 for D (6 bases). Looked up from germline, CDR1 is SGHTS and CDR2 is YDEGEE. The CDR3 has 17 amino acids. The V and J ends lost 1 base and 4 bases respectively, with 20 bases between them. The CDR3 DNA follows: TGTGCCAGCAGCTTGACCCTCAGGGGAGAGTGGAGCTATGGCTACACCTTC. Translated: CASSLTLRGEWSYGYTF.

This clone is medium-sized within its sample. The chain joins TRBV4-1 to TRBJ1-2; D unresolved. Per germline, CDR1 MGHRA and CDR2 YSYEKL. CDR3 size: 16 residues. With 3 bases removed from V and 5 bases from J, the gap between germline ends came to 19 bases. DNA for the CDR3: TGCGCCAGCAGCCAGGCGGACGGACTCTGGTCATATGGCTACACCTTC. Translation: CASSQADGLWSYGYTF.

V is TRBV18 and J is TRBJ1-1; TRBD1 aligns across 7 bases. The CDR3 length is 16 residues. Per germline, CDR1 KGHSH and CDR2 LQKENI. The ends lost 3 bases at V and 0 bases at J; junction bases unmatched: 7. The CDR3 sequence is CASSPKQGPVNTEAFF. DNA of the CDR3: TGTGCCAGCTCACCGAAACAGGGGCCAGTGAACACTGAAGCTTTCTTT.

Only one count was recorded for this clone. The genes are TRBV5-1 and TRBJ2-3, with D possibly being TRBD2 (5 bases). V was cut by 4 bases and J by 0 bases, with 12 bases left in between. This CDR3 spans 15 amino acids. Germline V lookup: CDR1 SGHRS, CDR2 YFSETQ. Here the CDR3 reads CASSREGLSTDTQYF. CDR3 nucleotides: TGCGCCAGCAGCCGAGAGGGTCTCAGCACAGATACGCAGTATTTT.

This chain joins TRBV19 and TRBJ1-3; D is undetermined. Trimming stripped 3 bases from V and 0 bases from J, with 9 bases between. CDR3 length: 15 amino acids. Germline V lookup: CDR1 LNHDA, CDR2 SQIVND (reference sequence). CDR3 bases: TGTGCCAGTAGTATGAGCGGGAGCTCTGGAAACACCATATATTTT. This gives the protein CASSMSGSSGNTIYF.

V and J are TRBV18 and TRBJ1-6; TRBD1 agrees at 8 bases. The CDR3 consists of 16 residues. Trimming cost V 4 bases and J 10 bases; bases outside gene matches: 12. The germline V gene has CDR1 KGHSH and CDR2 LQKENI. For the CDR3, the DNA is TGTGCCAGCTCACAATCAGGGGGCGCTGGGGAATCACCCCTCCACTTT. This encodes CASSQSGGAGESPLHF.

The chain is built from TRBV2 and TRBJ1-1, with 12 bases fitting TRBD1. This CDR3 is built from 18 residues. Germline V CDR1 and CDR2: SNHLY, FYNNEI. Trimming took 2 bases from V and 2 from J; bases not matched to a gene: 9. The DNA of the CDR3 is TGTGCCAGCAGTGAAAGGGGACAGGGGGCCGGCGACAACACTGAAGCTTTCTTT. This gives the protein CASSERGQGAGDNTEAFF.

This clone has only one observation. The rearrangement links TRBV2 to TRBJ2-3, with a possible D match to TRBD1 (5 bases). The CDR3 is 12 residues long. CDR1 is SNHLY and CDR2 is FYNNEI in the germline V gene. V was cut by 5 bases and J by 4 bases, with 7 bases left in between. CDR3 amino acids: CASSLGADTQYF. The CDR3 DNA sequence: TGTGCCAGCAGTCTAGGGGCAGATACGCAGTATTTT. The full variable domain, rest sourced from reference TRBV2 and TRBJ2-3, is EPEVTQTPSHQVTQMGQEVILRCVPISNHLYFYWYRQILGQKVEFLVSFYNNEISEKSEIFDDQFSVERPDGSNFTLKIRSTKLEDSAMYFCASSLGADTQYFGPGTRLTVL.

This chain links TRBV5-1 with TRBJ1-1; 8 nucleotides align to TRBD1. This CDR3 has 12 residues. In germline, CDR1 is SGHRS, CDR2 YFSETQ. The junction had 4 bases not matched to a gene; V was cut back by 4 bases and J by 8 bases. CDR3: CASSTSGGEAFF. The CDR3 DNA sequence: TGCGCCAGCAGCACCTCAGGGGGCGAAGCTTTCTTT.

This clone is a singleton in its sample. This rearrangement joins TRBV7-2 to TRBJ2-7; TRBD1 matches 9 bases. Losses at the gene ends were 2 bases for V and 7 bases for J; bases not matched to a gene: 9. This CDR3 contains 15 residues. Per the germline V gene, CDR1 is SGHTA and CDR2 is FQGNSA. The CDR3 here is CASSLSTGGAGEQYF. The CDR3 bases are TGTGCCAGCAGCTTAAGTACAGGGGGCGCGGGGGAGCAGTACTTC.

The chain combines TRBV1 with TRBJ1-2; the D call in the table, TRBD1, was not verified against the DNA. TRBV1 is labeled a pseudogene. This CDR3 is 16 amino acids long. The CDR3 coding sequence is TGCACCAGCAGCCAAGATTGGGGCGATACTAACTATGGCTACACCTTC. This translates into CTSSQDWGDTNYGYTF.

This clone was recorded many times. The chain joins TRBV7-3 to TRBJ1-1; no definite D call. The CDR3 loop spans 14 amino acids. V gave up 6 bases and J gave up 3 bases, with 14 bases separating them. The germline V gene has CDR1 SGHTA and CDR2 FQGTGA. The DNA for the CDR3 is TGTGCCAGCAGGCCCGGACCCGGGGACACTGAAGCTTTCTTT. Protein product: CASRPGPGDTEAFF.

The CDR3 DNA sequence: TGTGCCAGCAGCCCAACAGGGGATCATGGCTACACCTTC. Protein: CASSPTGDHGYTF. The chain combines TRBV7-9 with TRBJ1-2, with 7 bases fitting TRBD1. The CDR3 covers 13 residues. CDR1 is SEHNR, CDR2 FQNEAQ, per germline (reference sequence). After removal of 5 bases from V and 6 bases from J, the junction contained 6 bases not matched to a gene. Together with reference TRBV7-9 and TRBJ1-2, the CDR3 gives the full variable domain: DTGVSQNPRHKITKRGQNVTFRCDPISEHNRLYWYRQTLGQGPEFLTYFQNEAQLEKSRLLSDRFSAERPKGSFSTLEIQRTEQGDSAMYLCASSPTGDHGYTFGSGTRLTVV.